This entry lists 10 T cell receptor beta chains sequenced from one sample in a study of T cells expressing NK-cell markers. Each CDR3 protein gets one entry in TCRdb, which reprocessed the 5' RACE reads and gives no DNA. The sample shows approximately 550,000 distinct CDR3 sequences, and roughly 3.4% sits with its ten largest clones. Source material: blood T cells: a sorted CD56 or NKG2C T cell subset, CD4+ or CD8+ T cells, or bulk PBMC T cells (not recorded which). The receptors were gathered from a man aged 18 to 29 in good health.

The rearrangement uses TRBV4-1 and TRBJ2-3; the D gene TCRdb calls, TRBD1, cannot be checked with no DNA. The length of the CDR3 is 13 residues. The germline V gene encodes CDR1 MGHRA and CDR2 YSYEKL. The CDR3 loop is CASSHTGVDTQYF.

The CDR3 loop reads CASTSLLALTDTQYF. The chain couples TRBV27 to TRBJ2-3; the D call from TCRdb, TRBD2, cannot be confirmed without DNA. The germline V gene has CDR1 MNHEY and CDR2 SMNVEV (reference sequence). CDR3 length: 15 amino acids.

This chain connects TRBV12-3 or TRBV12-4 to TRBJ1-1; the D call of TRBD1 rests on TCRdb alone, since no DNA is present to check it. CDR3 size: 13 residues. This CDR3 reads CASRDRGFPEAFF.

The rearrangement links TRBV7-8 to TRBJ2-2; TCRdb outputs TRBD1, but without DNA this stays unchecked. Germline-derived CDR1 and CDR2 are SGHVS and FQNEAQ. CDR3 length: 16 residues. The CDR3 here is CASSLYGTENTGELFF.

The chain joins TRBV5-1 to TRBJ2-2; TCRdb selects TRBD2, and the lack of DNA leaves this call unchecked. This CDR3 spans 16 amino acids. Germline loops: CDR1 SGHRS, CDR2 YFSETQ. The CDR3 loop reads CASSSGTSLIAGELFF. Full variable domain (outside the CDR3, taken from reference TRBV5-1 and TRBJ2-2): KAGVTQTPRYLIKTRGQQVTLSCSPISGHRSVSWYQQTPGQGLQFLFEYFSETQRNKGNFPGRFSGRQFSNSRSEMNVSTLELGDSALYLCASSSGTSLIAGELFFGEGSRLTVL.

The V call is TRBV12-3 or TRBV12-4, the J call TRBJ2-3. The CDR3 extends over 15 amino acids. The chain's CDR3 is CASSFMWMGTDTQYF.

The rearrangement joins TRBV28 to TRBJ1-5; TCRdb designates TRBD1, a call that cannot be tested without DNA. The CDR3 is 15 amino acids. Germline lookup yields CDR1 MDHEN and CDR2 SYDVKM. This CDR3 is CASSKGQGNNQPQHF. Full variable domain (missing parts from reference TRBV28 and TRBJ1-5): DVKVTQSSRYLVKRTGEKVFLECVQDMDHENMFWYRQDPGLGLRLIYFSYDVKMKEKGDIPEGYSVSREKKERFSLILESASTNQTSMYLCASSKGQGNNQPQHFGDGTRLSIL.

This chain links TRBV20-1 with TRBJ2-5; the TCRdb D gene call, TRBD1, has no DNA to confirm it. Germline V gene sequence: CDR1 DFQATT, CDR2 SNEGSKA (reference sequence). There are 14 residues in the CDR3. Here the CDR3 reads CSGQDDKGQETQYF.

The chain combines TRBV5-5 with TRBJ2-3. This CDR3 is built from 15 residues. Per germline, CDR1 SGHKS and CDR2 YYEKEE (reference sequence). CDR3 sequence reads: CASTTHTSSTDTQYF.

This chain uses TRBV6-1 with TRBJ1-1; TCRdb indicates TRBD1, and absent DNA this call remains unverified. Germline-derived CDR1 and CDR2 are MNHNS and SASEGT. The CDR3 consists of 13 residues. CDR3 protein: CASIGGVYTEAFF.